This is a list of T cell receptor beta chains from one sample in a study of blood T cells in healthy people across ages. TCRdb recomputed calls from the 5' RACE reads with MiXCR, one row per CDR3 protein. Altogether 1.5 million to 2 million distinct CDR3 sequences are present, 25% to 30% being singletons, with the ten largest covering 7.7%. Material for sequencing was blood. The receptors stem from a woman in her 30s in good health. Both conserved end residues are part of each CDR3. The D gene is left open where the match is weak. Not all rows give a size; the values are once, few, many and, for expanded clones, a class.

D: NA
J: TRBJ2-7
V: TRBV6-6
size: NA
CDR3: CASSYPPASGPYEQYF
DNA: TGTGCCAGCAGTTACCCACCCGCGAGCGGTCCCTACGAGCAGTACTTC

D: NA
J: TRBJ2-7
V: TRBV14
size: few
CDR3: CASSQINRVDEQYF
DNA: TGTGCCAGCAGCCAAATTAACAGGGTCGACGAGCAGTACTTC

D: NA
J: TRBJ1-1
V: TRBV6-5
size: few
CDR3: CASSWGVGNTEAFF
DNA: TGTGCCAGCAGTTGGGGGGTAGGGAACACTGAAGCTTTCTTT

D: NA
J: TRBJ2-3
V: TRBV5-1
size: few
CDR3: CASEQTGGSSTDTQYF
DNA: TGCGCCAGTGAACAGACGGGCGGGTCTAGCACAGATACGCAGTATTTT

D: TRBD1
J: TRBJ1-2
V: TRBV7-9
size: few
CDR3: CVSTRTGPYGYTF
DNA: TGTGTCAGCACCAGGACAGGGCCCTATGGCTACACCTTC

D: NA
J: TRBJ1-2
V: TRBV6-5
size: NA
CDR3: CASRRLFGYTF
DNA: TGTGCCAGCAGGCGACTCTTTGGCTACACCTTC

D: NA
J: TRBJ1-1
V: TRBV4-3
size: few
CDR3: CASSQDLGTDEAFF
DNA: TGCGCCAGCAGCCAAGACCTAGGAACAGATGAAGCTTTCTTT

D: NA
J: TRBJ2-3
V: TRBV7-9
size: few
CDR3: CASSLEVIGGSDTQYF
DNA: TGTGCCAGCAGCTTAGAGGTCATAGGGGGATCAGATACGCAGTATTTT

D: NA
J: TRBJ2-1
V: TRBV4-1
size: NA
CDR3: CASSQDLYEQFF
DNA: TGCGCCAGCAGCCAAGATCTTTATGAGCAGTTCTTC

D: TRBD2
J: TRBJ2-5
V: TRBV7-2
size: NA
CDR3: CASSLVGAGVPETQYF
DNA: TGTGCCAGCAGTTTAGTGGGCGCGGGAGTTCCAGAGACCCAGTACTTC

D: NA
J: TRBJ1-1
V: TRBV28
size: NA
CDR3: CASSLRSYTEAFF
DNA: TGTGCCAGCAGTTTAAGGTCCTACACTGAAGCTTTCTTT

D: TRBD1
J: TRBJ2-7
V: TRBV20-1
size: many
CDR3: CSARRTGGRYEQYF
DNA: TGCAGTGCTAGACGGACAGGGGGCAGGTACGAGCAGTACTTC

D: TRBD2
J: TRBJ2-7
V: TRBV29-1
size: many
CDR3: CSAPGLAGNEQYF
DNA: TGCAGCGCTCCGGGACTAGCGGGAAACGAGCAGTACTTC

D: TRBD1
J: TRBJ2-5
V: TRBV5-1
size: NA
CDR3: CASSLPTGTGFQETQYF
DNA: TGCGCCAGCAGCTTGCCAACCGGGACAGGCTTCCAAGAGACCCAGTACTTC